Detailed here is one TCR beta chain. The data were taken from a study of blood T cell repertoires in COVID-19. Study-level information: The analysed material was cDNA or gDNA that came from T cells, B-cell-depleted T cells, or PBMCs.

Profiling relied on immunoSEQ multiplex PCR, and the TCRdb table lists in-frame clones only, not all of them. Counted here are about 200,000 clones, about 80% occurring once; the ten biggest clones make up around 7%. Trimming at V came to 0 bases and at J to 0 bases, leaving 2 bases not matched to a gene. CDR3 length: 15 amino acids. The germline gives CDR1 SGHDT, CDR2 YYEEEE. This receptor was obtained from a man in his forties who had recovered from COVID-19. Material: PBMCs or T cells enriched from blood (not recorded which). The chain carries TRBV5-6 and TRBJ2-7; 8 positions match TRBD2. The CDR3 coding sequence is TGTGCCAGCAGCTTGGGCGGGGGGAACTCCTACGAGCAGTACTTC. Protein product: CASSLGGGNSYEQYF. The complete variable domain, with remaining parts taken from reference TRBV5-6 and TRBJ2-7, reads DAGVTQSPTHLIKTRGQQVTLRCSPKSGHDTVSWYQQALGQGPQFIFQYYEEEERQRGNFPDRFSGHQFPNYSSELNVNALLLGDSALYLCASSLGGGNSYEQYFGPGTRLTVT.